Below are 22 T cell receptor beta chains sequenced from a single sample in a study of T cell changes during pregnancy in multiple sclerosis. Here immunoSEQ multiplex PCR was the method, and the copy in TCRdb shows in-frame clones only, minus some. The data contain about 49,000 clones, around 94% of them singletons. Sequences were derived from CD8+ T cells from peripheral blood mononuclear cells, sampled before pregnancy. Receptors originate from a female donor with multiple sclerosis, enrolled in a pregnancy study.

V gene TRBV15 combines with J gene TRBJ2-7; D is unclear. The germline V gene encodes CDR1 LNHNV and CDR2 YYDKDF (reference sequence). V lost 0 bases and J lost 4, with 7 bases in between. The CDR3 is 13 amino acids. The CDR3 DNA sequence: TGTGCCACCAGCAGAGATCCTTTGTACGAGCAGTACTTC. The encoded protein is CATSRDPLYEQYF.

V gene TRBV27 combines with J gene TRBJ2-7; tentative D call: TRBD2 (6 bases). Germline CDR1 reads MNHEY; CDR2 reads SMNVEV (reference sequence). This CDR3 spans 14 amino acids. V was cut by 7 bases and J by 6 bases, with 19 bases left in between. CDR3 DNA: TGTGCCAGCAAAAGGAGTAGGGGAGGATCCGAGCAGTACTTC. Protein sequence: CASKRSRGGSEQYF.

This chain links TRBV7-2 with TRBJ2-3, with 15 bases that match TRBD2. The junction had 8 bases not matched to a gene; V was cut back by 1 base and J by 3 bases. CDR3 length: 19 residues. From germline, CDR1 is SGHTA and CDR2 FQGNSA. CDR3 in amino acids: CASSLGGTSGRPGTDTQYF. CDR3 coding DNA: TGTGCCAGCAGCTTAGGGGGGACTAGCGGGAGGCCGGGGACAGATACGCAGTATTTT.

This chain uses TRBV5-1 with TRBJ2-1, with unresolved D. V dropped 0 bases and J dropped 4 bases, with 8 bases sitting between them. The CDR3 loop spans 14 amino acids. Germline values: CDR1 SGHRS, CDR2 YFSETQ. The DNA for the CDR3 is TGCGCCAGCAGCTTGGAAGACAAATACAATGAGCAGTTCTTC. This codes for CASSLEDKYNEQFF.

The chain links TRBV18 to TRBJ2-1, with 8 nucleotides matching TRBD2. The CDR3 loop spans 16 amino acids. CDR1 is KGHSH, CDR2 LQKENI, per germline. The V gene end was trimmed by 0 bases and the J gene end by 8 bases; junction bases not matched to a gene: 9. CDR3 loop: CASSPPSGRVLDEQFF. The CDR3, as DNA: TGTGCCAGCTCACCACCGAGCGGGAGAGTCTTGGATGAGCAGTTCTTC.

The V and J genes are TRBV27 and TRBJ1-2; 7 bases align to TRBD1. The trim removed 3 bases at V and 0 bases at J, leaving 4 bases unmatched. Germline assignment: CDR1 MNHEY and CDR2 SMNVEV (reference sequence). The CDR3 contains 15 residues. The CDR3 DNA reads TGTGCCAGCAGTTTGGGTCAGGGGGCTAACTATGGCTACACCTTC. Protein: CASSLGQGANYGYTF.

This chain connects TRBV27 to TRBJ2-7; the match to TRBD2 covers 7 bases. Germline-derived CDR1 and CDR2 are MNHEY and SMNVEV (reference sequence). The CDR3 runs to 14 residues. V lost 2 bases and J lost 2; bases outside the gene matches: 3. The CDR3 reads CASSLSGVTYEQYF. Written as DNA, the CDR3 is TGTGCCAGCAGTTTAAGCGGGGTTACCTACGAGCAGTACTTC.

The gene calls are TRBV6-5 and TRBJ2-7; 9 nucleotides match TRBD2. The CDR3 sequence is 15 residues long. Germline values: CDR1 MNHEY, CDR2 SVGAGI. With 0 bases clipped from V and 2 bases from J, the junction kept 2 bases outside the gene matches. The CDR3 loop reads CASSYSLAGTYEQYF. The CDR3 region has the DNA TGTGCCAGCAGTTACTCCCTAGCGGGGACCTACGAGCAGTACTTC.

The chain links TRBV2 to TRBJ2-5; D perhaps matches TRBD2 (6 bases). CDR3 length: 15 residues. The germline V and J ends were trimmed by 7 bases and 3 bases, with 18 bases remaining between them. CDR1 is SNHLY and CDR2 is FYNNEI in the germline V gene. CDR3 loop: CASIPGGYEEETQYF. The CDR3 bases are TGTGCCAGCATCCCCGGAGGGTACGAGGAAGAGACCCAGTACTTC.

The chain employs TRBV27 and TRBJ2-7, with 7 nucleotides matching TRBD2. V shed 5 bases and J 2 bases; nucleotides not matched to a gene: 9. The CDR3 is 15 amino acids. Germline lookup yields CDR1 MNHEY and CDR2 SMNVEV (reference sequence). The CDR3 here is CASSPSGGGAYEQYF. CDR3 sequence (DNA): TGTGCCAGCAGTCCATCTGGGGGGGGTGCCTACGAGCAGTACTTC.

The gene calls are TRBV11-2 and TRBJ2-1; 14 bases align to TRBD2. V was clipped by 5 bases and J by 2 bases; unmatched bases: 11. The CDR3 is made up of 19 amino acids. Germline V gene data show CDR1 as SGHAT and CDR2 as FQNNGV. In DNA, the CDR3 is TGTGCCAGCAGCCTTAGGACTAGCGGGGGGAAATGGCCCTACAATGAGCAGTTCTTC. This encodes CASSLRTSGGKWPYNEQFF.

The gene calls are TRBV10-2 and TRBJ2-3, with D possibly TRBD2 on 5 matching bases. V gave up 3 bases and J gave up 2 bases, with 9 bases separating them. Germline V CDR1 and CDR2: WSHSY, SAAADI. The CDR3 is 14 residues long. Here the CDR3 reads CASSDRGFTDTQYF. For the CDR3, the DNA is TGCGCCAGCAGTGACCGGGGTTTCACAGATACGCAGTATTTT.

The V call is TRBV19, the J call TRBJ1-1; no clear D gene. This CDR3 has 13 amino acids. Trimming pared 6 bases from V and 1 base from J, leaving 9 bases between. Germline V lookup: CDR1 LNHDA, CDR2 SQIVND (reference sequence). CDR3 residues: CASSLESNTEAFF. The CDR3 nucleotides are TGTGCCAGTAGCCTAGAGTCGAACACTGAAGCTTTCTTT.

The chain recombines TRBV12-5 with TRBJ2-2; 7 bases fit TRBD2. The germline V gene has CDR1 LGHNT and CDR2 FRNRAP. This CDR3 region has 15 residues. J was trimmed by 0 bases and V by 6 bases; bases with no gene match: 4. CDR3 nucleotides: TGTGCTAGTGGCCCGAGCGGGACGAACACCGGGGAGCTGTTTTTT. Translation: CASGPSGTNTGELFF.

The chain recombines TRBV7-2 with TRBJ2-3; possible D gene TRBD1, 7 bases. The CDR3 contains 16 residues. The V gene's germline CDR1 is SGHTA and CDR2 FQGNSA. Trimming removed 3 bases at V and 0 bases at J, with 13 bases between. This chain's CDR3 is CASSFPQGGSTDTQYF. CDR3 sequence (DNA): TGTGCCAGCAGCTTTCCCCAGGGGGGAAGCACAGATACGCAGTATTTT.

V and J are TRBV7-9 and TRBJ2-1, with 7 positions matching TRBD2. Germline V gene lookup returns CDR1 SEHNR and CDR2 FQNEAQ (reference sequence). Trimming cost V 5 bases and J 1 base; bases outside gene matches: 17. The CDR3 extends over 19 amino acids. CDR3 nucleotides: TGTGCCAGCAGCAACTCACTCCCCGCTAGCGGACCGTCCTACAATGAGCAGTTCTTC. Its protein product is CASSNSLPASGPSYNEQFF.

This chain uses TRBV9 with TRBJ2-2; 8 bases align to TRBD1. V lost 4 bases and J lost 2; bases outside the gene matches: 13. This CDR3 region has 18 residues. Germline V lookup: CDR1 SGDLS, CDR2 YYNGEE. Written as DNA, the CDR3 is TGTGCCAGCAGCTCACCCCACCCTGGACAGGGAAACACCGGGGAGCTGTTTTTT. It yields the protein CASSSPHPGQGNTGELFF. Combining the CDR3 with reference TRBV9 and TRBJ2-2 gives the whole variable domain DSGVTQTPKHLITATGQRVTLRCSPRSGDLSVYWYQQSLDQGLQFLIQYYNGEERAKGNILERFSAQQFPDLHSELNLSSLELGDSALYFCASSSPHPGQGNTGELFFGEGSRLTVL.

V usage is TRBV19 and J usage is TRBJ2-7, with 9 bases that match TRBD1. CDR3 size: 15 residues. CDR1 and CDR2 (germline): LNHDA, SQIVND (reference sequence). V lost 5 bases and J lost 3; bases outside the gene matches: 8. DNA for the CDR3: TGTGCCAGTAGTTTGGGGACAGGGCTAGGCTACGAGCAGTACTTC. This gives the protein CASSLGTGLGYEQYF. Drawing the rest from reference TRBV19 and TRBJ2-7, the complete variable domain is DGGITQSPKYLFRKEGQNVTLSCEQNLNHDAMYWYRQDPGQGLRLIYYSQIVNDFQKGDIAEGYSVSREKKESFPLTVTSAQKNPTAFYLCASSLGTGLGYEQYFGPGTRLTVT.

The rearrangement joins TRBV27 to TRBJ1-5, with a possible D match to TRBD1 (6 bases). Trimming stripped 2 bases from V and 4 bases from J, with 9 bases between. The CDR3 extends over 14 amino acids. Germline loops: CDR1 MNHEY, CDR2 SMNVEV (reference sequence). The CDR3 sequence is CASSLQGPNQPQHF. In DNA form, the CDR3 reads TGTGCCAGCAGTTTACAGGGGCCAAATCAGCCCCAGCATTTT.

The rearrangement joins TRBV5-5 to TRBJ2-1; 9 nucleotides line up with TRBD1. V dropped 0 bases and J dropped 3; count of bases not matched to a gene: 7. The length of the CDR3 is 17 residues. Germline V gives CDR1 SGHKS, CDR2 YYEKEE (reference sequence). The CDR3 spells CASSLEHRGLGYNEQFF. The CDR3 nucleotides are TGTGCCAGCAGCTTGGAGCACAGGGGGCTTGGCTACAATGAGCAGTTCTTC.

The V and J genes are TRBV29-1 and TRBJ2-7; 8 bases line up with TRBD1. This CDR3 comprises 13 residues. Losses at the gene ends were 6 bases for V and 0 bases for J; bases not matched to a gene: 4. Germline CDR1 reads SQVTM; CDR2 reads ANQGSEA. The CDR3 loop reads CSVKTGASYEQYF. For the CDR3, the DNA is TGCAGCGTGAAGACAGGGGCCTCCTACGAGCAGTACTTC.

The rearrangement uses TRBV5-1 and TRBJ1-5; D unresolved. The CDR3 is 12 residues long. Trimming stripped 0 bases from V and 7 bases from J, with 5 bases between. Per germline, CDR1 SGHRS and CDR2 YFSETQ. The CDR3 DNA is TGCGCCAGCAGCTTGGCAGGACAGCCCCAGCATTTT. Amino acid sequence: CASSLAGQPQHF.